Following are 20 T cell receptor beta chains from one sample sequenced in a study of CD8 T cells in ankylosing spondylitis (dated by TCRdb to the late 2010s). Antigens for these TCRs are unknown. Library construction relied on 5' RACE. The instrument was an Illumina HiSeq 2500. TCRdb trimmed the raw reads at Q25, called clones with MiXCR and kept productive beta chains. Rows with a matching CDR3 protein are joined into one entry that keeps the most common DNA and genes. The sample data list around 770,000 distinct CDR3 sequences, and approximately 12% of these were observed just once. The top ten hold approximately 0.46% of the sample. Study-level results and caveats: Blood from ankylosing spondylitis patients appeared to be characterized by a TCR beta motif composed of about 8 highly homologous amino acid variants.

Sequenced sample: blood, either unsorted or a sorted T cell fraction (not recorded which). All receptors derive from a male donor with ankylosing spondylitis.

The CDR3 nucleotides are TGCAGTGCTAGAGATAGTACCCGCGCCCAAGGAAAACTGTTTTTT. Its translation: CSARDSTRAQGKLFF. The J gene is TRBJ1-4, the V gene TRBV20-1; no reliable D call. Trimming stripped 0 bases from V and 10 bases from J, with 18 bases between. The CDR3 covers 15 residues. CDR1 and CDR2 from the germline V gene are DFQATT and SNEGSKA (reference sequence).

This clonotype was seen only a few times. This rearrangement joins TRBV12-3 or TRBV12-4 to TRBJ1-2; the match to TRBD1 covers 8 bases. With 6 bases clipped from V and 8 bases from J, the junction kept 11 bases outside the gene matches. The CDR3 is made up of 14 amino acids. CDR3 amino acids: CASSLNQGADGYTF. DNA of the CDR3: TGTGCCAGCAGCCTTAATCAGGGGGCAGACGGCTACACCTTC.

The chain employs TRBV4-2 and TRBJ2-1, with unresolved D. V dropped 1 base and J dropped 8 bases, with 15 bases sitting between them. In germline, CDR1 is LGHNA, CDR2 YNFKEQ. The CDR3 totals 15 residues. CDR3 nucleotide sequence: TGTGCCAGCAGCCAAGGACGTCATGGTGGCCATGAGCAGTTCTTC. This encodes CASSQGRHGGHEQFF.

The CDR3 region is CASTKTGSSNQPQHF. Here the CDR3 DNA reads TGTGCCAGCACCAAGACAGGGTCTAGCAATCAGCCCCAGCATTTT. V usage is TRBV12-3 or TRBV12-4 and J usage is TRBJ1-5, with 7 positions matching TRBD1. V lost 7 bases to trimming and J lost 0 bases; unmatched junction nucleotides: 6. This CDR3 contains 15 residues.

The chain recombines TRBV11-2 with TRBJ2-1, with TRBD2 identical over 11 bases. V gave up 5 bases and J gave up 8 bases; unmatched junction bases: 5. The CDR3 loop spans 14 amino acids. CDR1 and CDR2 (germline): SGHAT, FQNNGV. The CDR3 nucleotides read TGTGCCAGCAGCCGTACTAGCGGGAGCTATGAGCAGTTCTTC. Protein sequence: CASSRTSGSYEQFF. Using reference TRBV11-2 and TRBJ2-1 for the parts outside the CDR3, the full variable domain is EAGVAQSPRYKIIEKRQSVAFWCNPISGHATLYWYQQILGQGPKLLIQFQNNGVVDDSQLPKDRFSAERLKGVDSTLKIQPAKLEDSAVYLCASSRTSGSYEQFFGPGTRLTVL.

This clonotype was seen only a few times. V is TRBV20-1 and J is TRBJ1-4; no reliable D call. This CDR3 has 12 amino acids. Deletions cut 5 bases from V and 8 bases from J, with 12 bases between. Germline-derived CDR1 and CDR2 are DFQATT and SNEGSKA (reference sequence). The CDR3 loop is CSAQKPVEKLFF. Written as DNA, the CDR3 is TGCAGTGCTCAAAAACCGGTGGAAAAACTGTTTTTT.

This clonotype was found many times. The chain uses TRBV7-2 and TRBJ2-3, with 7 bases identical to TRBD2. The CDR3 sequence is 12 residues long. The germline V gene has CDR1 SGHTA and CDR2 FQGNSA. J lost 7 bases, V lost 4 bases, and 2 bases had no gene match. This CDR3 is CASSYGTNTQYF. CDR3 coding DNA: TGTGCCAGCAGCTACGGGACTAATACGCAGTATTTT.

This clonotype came up many times. CDR3 amino acids: CASSDQTGAGANVLTF. The CDR3, as DNA: TGTGCCAGCAGTGATCAGACAGGGGCCGGGGCCAACGTCCTGACTTTC. The chain is built from TRBV6-2 or TRBV6-3 and TRBJ2-6; 8 bases agree with TRBD1. V lost 5 bases and J lost 4; bases outside the gene matches: 7. The CDR3 spans 16 residues. Germline values: CDR1 MNHEY, CDR2 SVGEGT.

The chain couples TRBV20-1 to TRBJ2-7; TRBD2 agrees at 11 bases. V shed 0 bases, J shed 10 bases, and the junction held 8 bases outside the gene matches. CDR3 length equals 14 residues. Germline CDR1 is DFQATT and CDR2 is SNEGSKA (reference sequence). CDR3 bases: TGCAGTGCTAGAGAGGGACTAGCGGAGGTCGGACAGTACTTC. Amino acid sequence: CSAREGLAEVGQYF.

This clonotype was counted ten times or more. The V and J genes are TRBV6-5 and TRBJ1-6, with a possible D match to TRBD1 (6 bases). CDR1 and CDR2 from the germline V gene are MNHEY and SVGAGI. The CDR3 length is 16 residues. Between the trimmed V and J ends, which lost 2 bases and 7 bases, there was a span of 15 bases. CDR3 DNA: TGTGCCAGCAGTTACACAGGGCCGGGGAGCAATTCACCCCTCCACTTT. Its protein is CASSYTGPGSNSPLHF.

This chain joins TRBV23-1 and TRBJ2-7, with 12 bases fitting TRBD2. TRBV23-1 is recorded as an ORF, its role being uncertain. Trimming removed 4 bases from V and 0 bases from J; junction bases left unmatched: 7. The CDR3 is made up of 17 amino acids. The CDR3 nucleotides read TGCGCCAGCAGTCTGAGGACTAGCGGGAACCACTCCTACGAGCAGTACTTC. Protein product: CASSLRTSGNHSYEQYF.

The genes are TRBV10-3 and TRBJ1-6; D uncertain. V gave up 0 bases and J gave up 0 bases, with 6 bases separating them. Germline V gives CDR1 ENHRY, CDR2 SYGVKD. CDR3 length equals 16 residues. CDR3 coding DNA: TGTGCCATCAGTGAGTCTTCACGCTCCTATAATTCACCCCTCCACTTT. It yields the protein CAISESSRSYNSPLHF.

This clonotype was recorded at least ten times. This chain uses TRBV20-1 with TRBJ2-7; TRBD2 matches 10 bases. This CDR3 contains 14 residues. V gave up 5 bases and J gave up 7 bases; unmatched junction bases: 11. Germline V gene lookup returns CDR1 DFQATT and CDR2 SNEGSKA (reference sequence). CDR3 coding DNA: TGCAGTGCTTCTACTAGCGGGGAATTGAGGGAGCAGTACTTC. Its translation: CSASTSGELREQYF.

J is TRBJ2-1 and V is TRBV10-3; 8 bases match TRBD2. J was trimmed by 8 bases and V by 4 bases; bases with no gene match: 13. This CDR3 contains 16 residues. Germline CDR1 reads ENHRY; CDR2 reads SYGVKD. Written as DNA, the CDR3 is TGTGCCATCAGTGGACAGTTAGCGGGATCAACCGATGAGCAGTTCTTC. It translates to CAISGQLAGSTDEQFF.

This clonotype was detected many times. This chain uses TRBV29-1 with TRBJ1-1, with D possibly matching TRBD1 (5 bases). V gave up 8 bases and J gave up 5 bases, with 18 bases separating them. The CDR3 spans 13 residues. CDR1 and CDR2 (germline): SQVTM, ANQGSEA. The CDR3 sequence: CSSGGQGLTEAFF. For the CDR3, the DNA is TGCAGCTCCGGAGGGCAGGGCTTGACTGAAGCTTTCTTT. The entire variable domain, with the rest obtained from reference TRBV29-1 and TRBJ1-1, is as follows: SAVISQKPSRDICQRGTSLTIQCQVDSQVTMMFWYRQQPGQSLTLIATANQGSEATYESGFVIDKFPISRPNLTFSTLTVSNMSPEDSSIYLCSSGGQGLTEAFFGQGTRLTVV.

This clonotype was counted only a few times. This chain links TRBV9 with TRBJ2-5; D not resolved. This CDR3 contains 15 residues. The ends were cut back, 2 bases at V and 7 bases at J, with 18 bases in the middle. Germline V CDR1 and CDR2: SGDLS, YYNGEE. This chain's CDR3 is CASSVSGLPSGTQYF. As DNA, the CDR3 is TGTGCCAGCAGCGTTTCGGGCCTCCCATCAGGGACCCAGTACTTC.

This clonotype was seen at least ten times. This chain connects TRBV20-1 to TRBJ1-1, with D tentatively TRBD1 (5 bases). The CDR3 loop spans 12 amino acids. With 6 bases removed from V and 11 bases from J, the gap between germline ends came to 19 bases. In germline, CDR1 is DFQATT, CDR2 SNEGSKA (reference sequence). The CDR3 sequence: CSAPGTPPAAFF. CDR3 DNA: TGCAGTGCCCCCGGGACTCCTCCGGCGGCTTTCTTT.

The chain uses TRBV11-2 and TRBJ1-1; 8 bases match TRBD1. CDR1 and CDR2 from the germline V gene are SGHAT and FQNNGV. CDR3 length: 15 amino acids. The V and J ends lost 5 bases and 6 bases, in that order; junction bases with no gene match: 11. CDR3 in amino acids: CASSPRQGRRAEAFF. CDR3 nucleotide sequence: TGTGCCAGCAGCCCTCGACAGGGGAGGAGGGCTGAAGCTTTCTTT.

The chain combines TRBV24-1 with TRBJ2-3; D uncertain. Germline CDR1 KGHDR, CDR2 SFDVKD. The CDR3 runs to 16 residues. Trimming removed 4 bases from V and 0 bases from J, with 13 bases in between. The CDR3 coding sequence is TGTGCCACCAGTGACCCCGGTAGCTATAGCACAGATACGCAGTATTTT. It encodes CATSDPGSYSTDTQYF.

In this sample, this clonotype turned up many times. J is TRBJ2-7 and V is TRBV7-2; 8 nucleotides align to TRBD2. With V trimmed by 5 bases and J by 6 bases, 12 bases remained unmatched. Germline V gene lookup returns CDR1 SGHTA and CDR2 FQGNSA. The CDR3 length is 15 residues. CDR3 nucleotides: TGTGCCAGCAGCAAAGGACTAGCAGATTACTCCGAGCAGTACTTC. This translates into CASSKGLADYSEQYF. The full variable domain, completed using reference TRBV7-2 and TRBJ2-7, is GAGVSQSPSNKVTEKGKDVELRCDPISGHTALYWYRQSLGQGLEFLIYFQGNSAPDKSGLPSDRFSAERTGGSVSTLTIQRTQQEDSAVYLCASSKGLADYSEQYFGPGTRLTVT.